This T cell receptor beta chain is from a study of T-cell reconstitution after alpha-beta-depleted transplantation in children. Trimming took 2 bases from V and 6 from J; bases not matched to a gene: 4. Germline V CDR1 and CDR2: SGHRS, YFSETQ. This CDR3 has 13 amino acids. Study-wide results and limits: Certain patients had high TCRbeta diversity at day 60, and it came from recipient T cells and thymic progenitors that survived. It was newly produced T cells that mostly accounted for T-cell counts and diversity one year after transplant. Reportedly, roughly two months post-transplant, alpha-beta T cells arose from several hundred expanded graft clones.

For TCRbeta, the library was prepared with unique molecular identifiers. TCRdb ran MiXCR on the PCR reads and lists one entry per CDR3 protein. The data show 250,000 to 400,000 distinct CDR3 sequences, approximately 23% seen once. Regarding this clonotype: Its antigen remains unknown.

This receptor was obtained from a male patient under 18 who had a stem cell transplant for acute lymphoblastic leukemia, so the T cells may come from the graft donor. V usage is TRBV5-1 and J usage is TRBJ2-7, with 8 bases identical to TRBD1. Sequences were derived from PBMCs, mostly from graft donor cells, sampled 180 days after TCRalphabeta/CD19-depleted stem cell transplant. The CDR3 loop reads CASSFLDRGEQYF. The CDR3 DNA reads TGCGCCAGCAGCTTCCTTGACAGGGGCGAGCAGTACTTC.